There are a few counts of the clone carrying this T cell receptor beta chain. The antigen is unknown. Trimming stripped 3 bases from V and 2 bases from J, with 10 bases between. The V gene's germline CDR1 is DFQATT and CDR2 SNEGSKA (reference sequence). The CDR3 is made up of 14 amino acids. These data originate in a study of T cell responses to AZD1222 COVID-19 vaccine. Overall study results and limits: Among the donors, most were white British and more were female, and clonal diversity was possibly underestimated.

Clones were sequenced by immunoSEQ multiplex PCR, and TCRdb holds only the in-frame ones, with some missing. The data contain more than 140,000 clones, more than 80% of them singletons. The chain carries TRBV20-1 and TRBJ2-2, with a tentative D call TRBD1 (5 bases). The receptor was isolated from an adult in good health. This sample comprised peripheral blood, obtained on day 0 of AZD1222 vaccination. This chain's CDR3 is CSASEQDNTGELFF. The CDR3 DNA sequence: TGCAGTGCTAGTGAACAGGATAACACCGGGGAGCTGTTTTTT.